One and the same sample provided the 20 T cell receptor beta chains below, sequenced in a study of T cells in Graves' hyperthyroidism and ophthalmopathy. Amplified regions were TCR beta CDR3 sequences from RNA transcripts. HTBI primers were the set used in a first-round RT-PCR of the TCR CDR3. MiXCR was run by TCRdb on the multiplex PCR reads, yielding one entry per CDR3 protein. The profile shows roughly 420,000 distinct CDR3 sequences, 15% to 19% of them singletons. The sample was blood. These receptors originate from a woman between 18 and 29 years old with Graves' hyperthyroidism.

This clonotype was seen repeatedly, ten times or more. The chain uses TRBV6-1 and TRBJ2-3, with 7 bases aligning to TRBD2. CDR1 and CDR2 (germline): MNHNS, SASEGT. There are 13 residues in the CDR3. V shed 6 bases and J 5 bases; nucleotides not matched to a gene: 5. The CDR3 protein is CASRSGGGDTQYF. Written as DNA, the CDR3 is TGTGCCAGCAGGTCGGGAGGTGGAGATACGCAGTATTTT.

The chain has TRBV14 and TRBJ2-5; D might be TRBD1 (5 bases). Germline assignment: CDR1 SGHDN and CDR2 FVKESK. The CDR3 totals 14 residues. The V and J ends lost 3 bases and 5 bases respectively, with 13 bases between them. CDR3 in amino acids: CASSQSRGGETQYF. The CDR3, as DNA: TGTGCCAGCAGCCAGTCAAGGGGTGGTGAGACCCAGTACTTC.

There are many counts of this clonotype. The genes are TRBV27 and TRBJ2-3, with D possibly matching TRBD2 (6 bases). Trimming shortened V by 5 bases and J by 5 bases, and 14 bases separated the two germline ends. CDR3 size: 14 residues. Per the germline V gene, CDR1 is MNHEY and CDR2 is SMNVEV (reference sequence). The CDR3 loop is CASSLGTPKDTQYF. The CDR3 DNA is TGTGCCAGCAGTCTCGGGACTCCAAAAGATACGCAGTATTTT.

At least ten counts were recorded for this clonotype. The rearrangement joins TRBV13 to TRBJ1-4, with D maybe TRBD1 (6 bases). Per germline, CDR1 PRHDT and CDR2 FYEKMQ (reference sequence). This CDR3 has 16 amino acids. Between the trimmed V and J ends, which lost 5 bases and 2 bases, there was a span of 15 bases. CDR3 in amino acids: CASSPGPTGTNEKLFF. The CDR3 DNA is TGTGCCAGCAGCCCCGGACCCACAGGGACTAATGAAAAACTGTTTTTT.

This clonotype was detected many times. The chain joins TRBV9 to TRBJ1-5; D is undetermined. V lost 2 bases and J lost 0, with 6 bases in between. Germline V gene sequence: CDR1 SGDLS, CDR2 YYNGEE. The CDR3 sequence is 14 residues long. This CDR3 is CASSVSVSNQPQHF. The CDR3, as DNA: TGTGCCAGCAGCGTCAGTGTTAGCAATCAGCCCCAGCATTTT.

This chain joins TRBV7-2 and TRBJ2-3; no definite D call. The CDR3 loop spans 14 amino acids. Per germline, CDR1 SGHTA and CDR2 FQGNSA. V gave up 5 bases and J gave up 4 bases, with 13 bases separating them. Here the CDR3 reads CASSPRRHADTQYF. For the CDR3, the DNA is TGTGCCAGCAGCCCCCGACGGCATGCAGATACGCAGTATTTT.

This clonotype was seen ten or more times. The chain joins TRBV12-3 or TRBV12-4 to TRBJ2-1; D not certain. CDR3 size: 12 residues. The V gene lost 3 bases and the J gene lost 9 bases, with 9 bases spanning the gap. CDR3 protein: CASSLAPTEQFF. The CDR3 nucleotides read TGTGCCAGCAGTTTGGCTCCCACTGAGCAGTTCTTC.

This clonotype was seen repeatedly, ten times or more. CDR3 region: CASSPDRTNYGYTF. The DNA of the CDR3 is TGCGCCAGCAGCCCGGACAGGACAAACTATGGCTACACCTTC. The chain uses TRBV5-1 and TRBJ1-2, with 7 bases fitting TRBD1. V was pared by 4 bases and J by 2 bases, with 5 bases of the junction left unmatched. This CDR3 is 14 amino acids long. CDR1 SGHRS and CDR2 YFSETQ come from the germline V gene.

This clonotype occurred many times. This chain uses TRBV20-1 with TRBJ2-3; either TRBD1 or TRBD2 may supply D (5 bases each). CDR3 size: 14 residues. Trimming removed 5 bases at V and 8 bases at J, with 20 bases between. The germline CDR1 and CDR2 sequences are DFQATT and SNEGSKA (reference sequence). In nucleotides, the CDR3 is TGCAGTGCTGTAACTAGGAGTGGGGCTTCTACGCAGTATTTT. Protein: CSAVTRSGASTQYF.

Notes on this clonotype: Just one base apart from a much larger clone, this may be a read error. The chain couples TRBV29-1 to TRBJ2-1; 13 nucleotides agree with TRBD2. CDR1 is SQVTM, CDR2 ANQGSEA, per germline. Trimming took 6 bases from V and 12 from J; bases not matched to a gene: 11. The CDR3 is 14 amino acids. Here the CDR3 reads CSVVTSGRARGQFF. The DNA of the CDR3 is TGCAGCGTAGTTACTAGCGGGAGGGCTCGGGGGCAGTTCTTC.

This clonotype has at least ten counts. The chain is built from TRBV5-6 and TRBJ2-2; TRBD2 aligns across 7 bases. CDR1 and CDR2 from the germline V gene are SGHDT and YYEEEE. The CDR3 sequence is 17 residues long. V lost 3 bases, J lost 1 base, and 9 bases stayed unmatched. This CDR3 is CASSSSFGRWNTGELFF. DNA of the CDR3: TGTGCCAGCAGCTCATCGTTCGGGAGGTGGAACACCGGGGAGCTGTTTTTT.

This clonotype was counted at least ten times. The chain carries TRBV12-3 or TRBV12-4 and TRBJ2-7, with 8 bases that match TRBD2. There are 14 residues in the CDR3. Trimming cost V 3 bases and J 6 bases; bases outside gene matches: 7. CDR3 sequence reads: CASSFERESAEQYF. The CDR3 DNA reads TGTGCCAGCAGTTTCGAGCGGGAGTCTGCCGAGCAGTACTTC.

This clonotype was observed a handful of times. The chain is built from TRBV6-1 and TRBJ1-4; a possible D gene is TRBD1 (5 bases). Germline assignment: CDR1 MNHNS and CDR2 SASEGT. V dropped 5 bases and J dropped 6 bases, with 10 bases sitting between them. The CDR3 length is 13 residues. The CDR3 sequence: CASSRGGDEKLFF. The CDR3 DNA follows: TGTGCCAGCAGTCGGGGGGGAGATGAAAAACTGTTTTTT.

J is TRBJ2-1 and V is TRBV2; D not certain. In germline, CDR1 is SNHLY, CDR2 FYNNEI. V lost 0 bases to trimming and J lost 10 bases, with 16 bases between them. The CDR3 length is 15 residues. CDR3 DNA sequence: TGTGCCAGCAGTGAAGCAGGAAAGGGTTTGGGGGAGCAGTTCTTC. Protein: CASSEAGKGLGEQFF.

The sample holds many counts of this clonotype. The J gene is TRBJ1-2, the V gene TRBV12-3 or TRBV12-4; D is undetermined. The CDR3 loop spans 14 amino acids. V dropped 3 bases and J dropped 7 bases, with 15 bases sitting between them. The CDR3 loop is CASSFRRLVGGYTF. The CDR3, as DNA: TGTGCCAGCAGTTTTCGACGGCTTGTGGGTGGCTACACCTTC.

The chain uses TRBV4-1 and TRBJ2-1; D is undetermined. Germline CDR1 reads MGHRA; CDR2 reads YSYEKL. Trimming shortened V by 0 bases and J by 0 bases, and 12 bases separated the two germline ends. The CDR3 sequence is 17 residues long. The DNA of the CDR3 is TGCGCCAGCAGCCAAGACCCACCCGGCGGCTCCTACAATGAGCAGTTCTTC. It is translated as CASSQDPPGGSYNEQFF.

This clonotype was counted only a few times. This may arise from a read error, as a much more abundant clone is one base away. The chain's CDR3 is CASSQMQGGNEQYF. In DNA form, the CDR3 reads TGTGCCAGCAGCCAAATGCAGGGGGGCAACGAGCAGTACTTC. The chain is built from TRBV3-1 and TRBJ2-7; possibly TRBD1 for D (7 bases). There are 14 residues in the CDR3. Trimming removed 2 bases from V and 5 bases from J, with 13 bases in between. CDR1 and CDR2 from the germline V gene are LGHDT and YNNKEL (reference sequence).

The V gene is TRBV25-1, the J gene TRBJ2-7; no definite D call. V was cut by 1 base and J by 0 bases, with 10 bases left in between. Per germline, CDR1 MGHDK and CDR2 SYGVNS. The CDR3 covers 15 residues. CDR3 region: CASSELDGPSYEQYF. CDR3 sequence (DNA): TGTGCCAGCAGTGAATTGGACGGGCCCTCCTACGAGCAGTACTTC.

This clonotype was recorded at least ten times. The CDR3 nucleotides are TGTGCCAGCAGTATTAGCGGGGGGACGGATTACAATGAGCAGTTCTTC. Amino acid sequence: CASSISGGTDYNEQFF. V usage is TRBV7-8 and J usage is TRBJ2-1; 10 positions agree with TRBD2. With 6 bases clipped from V and 4 bases from J, the junction kept 9 bases outside the gene matches. The CDR3 runs to 16 residues. Germline CDR1 and CDR2: SGHVS and FQNEAQ.

There are many counts of this clonotype. V gene TRBV11-2 combines with J gene TRBJ2-7; D gene unclear. Germline CDR1 reads SGHAT; CDR2 reads FQNNGV. Trimming left V 5 bases short and J 3 bases short, with 17 bases between. The CDR3 runs to 15 residues. The CDR3 is CASSPGRYANYEQYF. The CDR3 nucleotides are TGTGCCAGCAGCCCCGGGCGTTATGCCAACTACGAGCAGTACTTC.